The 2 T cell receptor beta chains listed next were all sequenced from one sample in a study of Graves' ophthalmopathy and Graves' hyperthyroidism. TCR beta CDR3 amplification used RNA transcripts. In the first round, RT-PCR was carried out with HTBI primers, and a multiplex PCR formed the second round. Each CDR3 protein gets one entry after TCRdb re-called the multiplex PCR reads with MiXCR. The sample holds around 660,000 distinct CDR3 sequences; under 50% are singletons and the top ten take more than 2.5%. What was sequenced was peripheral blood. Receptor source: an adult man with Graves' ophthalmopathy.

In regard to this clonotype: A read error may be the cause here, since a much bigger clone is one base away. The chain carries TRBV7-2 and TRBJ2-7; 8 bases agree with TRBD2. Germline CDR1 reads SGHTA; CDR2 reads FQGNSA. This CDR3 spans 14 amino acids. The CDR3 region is CASSHSGASYKQYF. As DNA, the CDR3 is TGTGCCAGCAGCCATAGCGGGGCCTCCTACAAGCAGTACTTC.

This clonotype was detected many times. CDR3 coding DNA: TGTGCCAGCAGCCGTCGACAGGGTTCCACTGAAGCTTTCTTT. It is translated as CASSRRQGSTEAFF. The chain links TRBV7-9 to TRBJ1-1; 7 bases match TRBD1. This CDR3 region has 14 residues. Germline V gene sequence: CDR1 SEHNR, CDR2 FQNEAQ (reference sequence). Germline trimming cut 5 bases from V and 4 bases from J; bases unmatched to any gene: 7.